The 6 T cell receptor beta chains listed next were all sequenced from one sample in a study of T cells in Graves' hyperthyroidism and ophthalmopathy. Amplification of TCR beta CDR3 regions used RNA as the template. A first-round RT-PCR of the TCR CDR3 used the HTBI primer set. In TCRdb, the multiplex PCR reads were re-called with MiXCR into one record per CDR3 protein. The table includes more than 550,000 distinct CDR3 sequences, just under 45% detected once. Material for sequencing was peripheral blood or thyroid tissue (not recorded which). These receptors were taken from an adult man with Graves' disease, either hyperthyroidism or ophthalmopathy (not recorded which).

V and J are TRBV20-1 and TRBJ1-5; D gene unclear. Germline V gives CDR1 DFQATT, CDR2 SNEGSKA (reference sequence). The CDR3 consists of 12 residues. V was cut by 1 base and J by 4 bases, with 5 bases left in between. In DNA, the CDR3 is TGCAGTGCTAGAGGCCAGAATCAGCCCCAGCATTTT. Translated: CSARGQNQPQHF.

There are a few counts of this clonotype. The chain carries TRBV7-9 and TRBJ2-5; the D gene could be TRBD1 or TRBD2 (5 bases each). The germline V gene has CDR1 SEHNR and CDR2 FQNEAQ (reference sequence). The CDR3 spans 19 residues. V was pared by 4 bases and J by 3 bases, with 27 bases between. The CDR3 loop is CASSSSRGLSGRREETQYF. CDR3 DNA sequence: TGTGCCAGCAGCTCCTCACGGGGTTTGTCGGGACGGAGAGAAGAGACCCAGTACTTC.

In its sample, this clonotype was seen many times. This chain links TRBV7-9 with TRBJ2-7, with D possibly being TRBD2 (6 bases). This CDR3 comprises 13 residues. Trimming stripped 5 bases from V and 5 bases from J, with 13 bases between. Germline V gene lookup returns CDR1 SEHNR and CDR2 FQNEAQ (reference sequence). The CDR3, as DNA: TGTGCCAGCAGCCCGGGGGACGGGAACGAGCAGTACTTC. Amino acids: CASSPGDGNEQYF.

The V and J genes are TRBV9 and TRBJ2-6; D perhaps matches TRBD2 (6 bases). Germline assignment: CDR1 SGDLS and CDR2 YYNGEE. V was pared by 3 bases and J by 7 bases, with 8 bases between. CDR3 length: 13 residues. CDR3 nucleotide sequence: TGTGCCAGCAGCGGGCGGGACGCCAACGTCCTGACTTTC. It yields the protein CASSGRDANVLTF.

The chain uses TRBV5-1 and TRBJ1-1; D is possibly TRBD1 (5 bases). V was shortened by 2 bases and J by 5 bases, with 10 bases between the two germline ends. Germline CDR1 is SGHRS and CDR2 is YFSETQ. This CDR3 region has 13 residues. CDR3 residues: CASSFPGRTEAFF. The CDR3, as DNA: TGCGCCAGCAGCTTCCCAGGGCGGACTGAAGCTTTCTTT.

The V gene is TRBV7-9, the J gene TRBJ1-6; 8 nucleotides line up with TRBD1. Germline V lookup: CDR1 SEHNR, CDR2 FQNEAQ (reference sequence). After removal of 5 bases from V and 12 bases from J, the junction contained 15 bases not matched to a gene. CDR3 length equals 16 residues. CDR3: CASSENAQGVRVPLHF. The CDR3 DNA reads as TGTGCCAGCAGCGAAAACGCACAGGGGGTGAGGGTACCCCTCCACTTT.